The next 19 T cell receptor beta chains were all read from a single sample in a study of blood T cell repertoires in COVID-19. Method: immunoSEQ multiplex PCR; TCRdb's copy keeps in-frame clones and lacks some. The sample has some 230,000 clones, approximately 80% seen once. Sequencing was carried out using PBMCs or T cells enriched from blood (not recorded which). The receptors derive from a man aged 35 to 55 who had recovered from COVID-19.

The chain links TRBV5-6 to TRBJ1-2, with a possible D match to TRBD1 (6 bases). Germline CDR1 and CDR2: SGHDT and YYEEEE. This CDR3 is 16 amino acids long. The V end lost 5 bases, the J end lost 4 bases, and 21 bases lay between the germline ends. This chain's CDR3 is CASSRRAGVKTYGYTF. The DNA of the CDR3 is TGTGCCAGCAGTCGCCGGGCAGGGGTCAAGACCTATGGCTACACCTTC.

J is TRBJ1-1 and V is TRBV10-1; D is perhaps TRBD1 (5 bases). Trimming stripped 4 bases from V and 6 bases from J, with 21 bases between. In germline, CDR1 is WNHNN, CDR2 SYGVQD (reference sequence). CDR3 length: 16 amino acids. The CDR3 sequence is CASSVGTGQGRAEAFF. CDR3 DNA: TGCGCCAGCAGTGTGGGAACAGGTCAGGGAAGGGCTGAAGCTTTCTTT.

The chain links TRBV5-1 to TRBJ1-1, with 8 nucleotides matching TRBD1. The V and J ends lost 3 bases and 3 bases, in that order; junction bases with no gene match: 7. Germline assignment: CDR1 SGHRS and CDR2 YFSETQ. The CDR3 totals 15 residues. This CDR3 is CASSSWTGQYTEAFF. The CDR3 DNA reads TGCGCCAGCAGCTCTTGGACAGGGCAATACACTGAAGCTTTCTTT.

This clone was seen just once. The rearrangement uses TRBV24-1 and TRBJ1-5; D is undetermined. From germline, CDR1 is KGHDR and CDR2 SFDVKD. V was pared by 3 bases and J by 5 bases, with 4 bases between. This CDR3 region has 12 residues. The CDR3 DNA follows: TGTGCCACCAGTGATCGGGATCAGCCCCAGCATTTT. Encoded protein: CATSDRDQPQHF.

The chain employs TRBV2 and TRBJ2-5; D gene ambiguous. CDR1 and CDR2 from the germline V gene are SNHLY and FYNNEI. V lost 3 bases to trimming and J lost 0 bases, with 5 bases between them. The CDR3 has 13 amino acids. In DNA, the CDR3 is TGTGCCAGCAGTGATCCCAACCAAGAGACCCAGTACTTC. It encodes CASSDPNQETQYF.

The gene calls are TRBV5-5 and TRBJ2-1, with TRBD2 matching over 9 bases. With 4 bases clipped from V and 7 bases from J, the junction kept 9 bases outside the gene matches. CDR1 is SGHKS and CDR2 is YYEKEE in the germline V gene (reference sequence). The CDR3 length is 15 residues. CDR3 DNA sequence: TGTGCCAGCAGCCAGAGAGCGGGGGGTGATAATGAGCAGTTCTTC. Residues: CASSQRAGGDNEQFF.

This clone has just one count. The gene calls are TRBV5-5 and TRBJ2-6, with TRBD1 matching 9 bases. The CDR3 runs 15 residues. Germline V lookup: CDR1 SGHKS, CDR2 YYEKEE (reference sequence). With 3 bases clipped from V and 4 bases from J, the junction kept 2 bases outside the gene matches. CDR3 sequence: CASSWTGDGANVLTF. The CDR3 DNA reads TGTGCCAGCAGCTGGACAGGGGACGGGGCCAACGTCCTGACTTTC.

The J gene is TRBJ2-3, the V gene TRBV9, with D possibly matching TRBD1 (6 bases). Trimming cost V 1 base and J 1 base, with 7 bases left between them. This CDR3 is built from 14 residues. CDR1 is SGDLS, CDR2 YYNGEE, per germline. CDR3 amino acids: CASSVKGGTDTQYF. The CDR3 nucleotides read TGTGCCAGCAGCGTAAAGGGGGGCACAGATACGCAGTATTTT.

The CDR3 DNA reads TGTGCCAGCAGTGACGGACTAGCGTACTACTACAATGAGCAGTTCTTC. Protein: CASSDGLAYYYNEQFF. The V and J genes are TRBV6-1 and TRBJ2-1, with 9 bases matching TRBD2. This CDR3 region has 16 residues. The V and J ends lost 3 bases and 3 bases, in that order; junction bases with no gene match: 6. Per germline, CDR1 MNHNS and CDR2 SASEGT.

J is TRBJ1-1 and V is TRBV29-1; no clear D gene. Germline loops: CDR1 SQVTM, CDR2 ANQGSEA. V was trimmed by 7 bases and J by 4 bases, leaving 16 bases between them. CDR3 size: 13 residues. The CDR3, as DNA: TGCAGCGGCGGCAACCCCTTGGGCACTGAAGCTTTCTTT. It codes for CSGGNPLGTEAFF.

This clone was counted a few times. This chain joins TRBV3-1 (or the pseudogene TRBV3-2) and TRBJ1-3; D is possibly TRBD1 (5 bases). The V and J ends lost 1 base and 4 bases respectively, with 5 bases between them. The CDR3 spans 13 residues. The germline gives CDR1 LGHDT, CDR2 YNNKEL (reference sequence). CDR3 sequence (DNA): TGTGCCAGCAGCCAAGGGGGCGGAAACACCATATATTTT. Its protein is CASSQGGGNTIYF.

The chain combines TRBV7-2 with TRBJ1-2; D gene ambiguous. Between the trimmed V and J ends, which lost 6 bases and 5 bases, there was a span of 22 bases. CDR1 is SGHTA, CDR2 FQGNSA, per germline. The CDR3 spans 16 residues. The CDR3 DNA follows: TGTGCCAGCAGTCTATCCATTCCGCAGGTTATTTATGGCTACACCTTC. Amino acids: CASSLSIPQVIYGYTF.

The chain couples TRBV29-1 to TRBJ1-4; D remains ambiguous. The CDR3 runs 14 residues. Germline loops: CDR1 SQVTM, CDR2 ANQGSEA. V was pared by 6 bases and J by 3 bases, with 14 bases between. As DNA, the CDR3 is TGCAGCGTCGCCGTTGACACAGCTAATGAAAAACTGTTTTTT. Translation: CSVAVDTANEKLFF.

The CDR3 nucleotides are TGTACCAGCAGCTTAACAGCTTATGGCTACACCTTC. Its protein is CTSSLTAYGYTF. This chain links TRBV7-2 with TRBJ1-2; D is undetermined. The CDR3 length is 12 residues. Per the germline V gene, CDR1 is SGHTA and CDR2 is FQGNSA. Trimming cost V 2 bases and J 5 bases, with 6 bases left between them.

This clone was picked up many times. This chain uses TRBV7-2 with TRBJ2-1; the D is unclear. Germline V gene data show CDR1 as SGHTA and CDR2 as FQGNSA. V was trimmed by 1 base and J by 0 bases, leaving 7 bases between them. The CDR3 length is 15 residues. CDR3: CASSLDMSSYNEQFF. As DNA, the CDR3 is TGTGCCAGCAGCTTAGATATGAGCTCCTACAATGAGCAGTTCTTC. Full variable domain (missing parts from reference TRBV7-2 and TRBJ2-1): GAGVSQSPSNKVTEKGKDVELRCDPISGHTALYWYRQSLGQGLEFLIYFQGNSAPDKSGLPSDRFSAERTGGSVSTLTIQRTQQEDSAVYLCASSLDMSSYNEQFFGPGTRLTVL.

This clone occurred once. V is TRBV5-5 and J is TRBJ2-7; TRBD2 matches at 11 bases. Losses at the gene ends were 4 bases for V and 2 bases for J; bases not matched to a gene: 5. The V gene's germline CDR1 is SGHKS and CDR2 YYEKEE (reference sequence). The length of the CDR3 is 15 residues. This chain's CDR3 is CASSTTSGGTYEQYF. The CDR3 region has the DNA TGTGCCAGCAGCACCACTAGCGGGGGAACCTACGAGCAGTACTTC.

V and J are TRBV13 and TRBJ2-7, with 11 nucleotides matching TRBD2. There are 14 residues in the CDR3. V shed 6 bases and J 4 bases; nucleotides not matched to a gene: 5. CDR1 and CDR2 (germline): PRHDT, FYEKMQ (reference sequence). CDR3 coding DNA: TGTGCCAGCAGAATTAGCGGGAGGGGGTACGAGCAGTACTTC. This codes for CASRISGRGYEQYF.

This clone was seen once. The chain carries TRBV6-5 and TRBJ2-3, with 7 bases aligning to TRBD2. From germline, CDR1 is MNHEY and CDR2 SVGAGI. V lost 5 bases, J lost 6 bases, and 8 bases stayed unmatched. The CDR3 has 14 residues. The CDR3, as DNA: TGTGCCAGCAGTCGGGACTATGCTCGGGATACGCAGTATTTT. It encodes CASSRDYARDTQYF.

V is TRBV27 and J is TRBJ2-7; 11 positions agree with TRBD1. Germline CDR1 is MNHEY and CDR2 is SMNVEV (reference sequence). CDR3 length equals 16 residues. V was pared by 4 bases and J by 1 base, with 6 bases of the junction left unmatched. The chain's CDR3 is CASSSPGQGVSYEQYF. CDR3 sequence (DNA): TGTGCCAGCAGTTCCCCGGGACAGGGGGTTTCCTACGAGCAGTACTTC.